Each of the 13 T cell receptor beta chains below was sequenced from the same sample in a study of PD-L1 blockade in urothelial cancer. Time point here: peripheral blood 6 weeks after treatment start. Sequencing was performed with immunoSEQ multiplex PCR; in TCRdb, only in-frame clones are kept and a portion is missing. The table has around 87,000 clones, roughly 85% seen once. Source: PBMCs, taken around atezolizumab (anti-PD-L1) treatment. The receptors stem from a man in his 70s with urothelial cancer.

The chain has TRBV19 and TRBJ1-1, with D perhaps matching TRBD1 (6 bases). Trimming shortened V by 3 bases and J by 5 bases, and 16 bases separated the two germline ends. The CDR3 runs 15 residues. Germline loops: CDR1 LNHDA, CDR2 SQIVND (reference sequence). CDR3 loop: CASSIRDNLGTEAFF. The DNA of the CDR3 is TGTGCCAGTAGTATCCGGGACAATCTGGGGACTGAAGCTTTCTTT.

J is TRBJ2-7 and V is TRBV27, with D possibly TRBD1 on 6 matching bases. Germline V gene sequence: CDR1 MNHEY, CDR2 SMNVEV (reference sequence). The CDR3 loop spans 14 amino acids. V was pared by 4 bases and J by 4 bases, with 14 bases between. The CDR3: CASSSDRRRYEQYF. In DNA form, the CDR3 reads TGTGCCAGCAGTTCAGACAGGCGGAGATACGAGCAGTACTTC.

V and J are TRBV6-5 and TRBJ2-2; 10 bases match TRBD1. The CDR3 runs to 16 residues. Losses at the gene ends were 2 bases for V and 7 bases for J; bases not matched to a gene: 7. Germline V gives CDR1 MNHEY, CDR2 SVGAGI. Here the CDR3 DNA reads TGTGCCAGCAGTTACAACCCGGGACAGGGGTTCGGGGAGCTGTTTTTT. Translating it yields CASSYNPGQGFGELFF.

The chain employs TRBV27 and TRBJ2-1; a possible D gene is TRBD1 (6 bases). CDR1 is MNHEY, CDR2 SMNVEV, per germline (reference sequence). The length of the CDR3 is 14 residues. Trimming took off 3 bases at V and 4 bases at J, with 10 bases between the two ends. The CDR3 DNA reads TGTGCCAGCAGTTTGACCGGACAGTACAATGAGCAGTTCTTC. Encoded protein: CASSLTGQYNEQFF.

In its sample, this clone was seen a few times. The gene calls are TRBV11-2 and TRBJ2-1; D ambiguous. V gave up 0 bases and J gave up 6 bases, with 6 bases separating them. Germline V gene data show CDR1 as SGHAT and CDR2 as FQNNGV. The CDR3 covers 13 residues. This CDR3 reads CASSLDLGNEQFF. CDR3 coding DNA: TGTGCCAGCAGCTTAGATCTAGGCAATGAGCAGTTCTTC.

V usage is TRBV7-9 and J usage is TRBJ1-1; 11 nucleotides line up with TRBD1. The CDR3 totals 15 residues. Trimming cost V 5 bases and J 3 bases; bases outside gene matches: 5. The germline gives CDR1 SEHNR, CDR2 FQNEAQ (reference sequence). CDR3 protein: CASSPRTGGYTEAFF. The CDR3 bases are TGTGCCAGCAGCCCCCGGACAGGGGGCTACACTGAAGCTTTCTTT.

The genes are TRBV4-3 and TRBJ2-3, with 9 bases aligning to TRBD1. The J segment lost 2 bases and the V segment lost 0 bases, leaving 12 bases of the junction unmatched. This CDR3 is 19 amino acids long. Germline CDR1 and CDR2: LGHNA and YSLEER. Here the CDR3 reads CASSQETGGWGVNTDTQYF. CDR3 DNA sequence: TGCGCCAGCAGCCAAGAAACAGGGGGCTGGGGGGTTAACACAGATACGCAGTATTTT.

Only one count was recorded for this clone. The V and J genes are TRBV27 and TRBJ2-7, with a weak D call TRBD1 (6 bases). V dropped 7 bases and J dropped 2 bases, with 18 bases sitting between them. Germline V gives CDR1 MNHEY, CDR2 SMNVEV (reference sequence). This CDR3 has 15 amino acids. CDR3 nucleotide sequence: TGTGCCAGCAACCAGCTGGGCAGGGGCACCTACGAGCAGTACTTC. Translating it yields CASNQLGRGTYEQYF.

This clone has only a few counts. J is TRBJ1-3 and V is TRBV6-1; D not resolved. There are 14 residues in the CDR3. V was cut by 11 bases and J by 0 bases, with 14 bases left in between. Germline values: CDR1 MNHNS, CDR2 SASEGT. CDR3 loop: CAATWGGSGNTIYF. In DNA form, the CDR3 reads TGTGCCGCGACTTGGGGAGGCTCTGGAAACACCATATATTTT.

V and J are TRBV10-1 and TRBJ2-1, with D possibly TRBD2 on 5 matching bases. CDR3 length equals 15 residues. Per germline, CDR1 WNHNN and CDR2 SYGVQD (reference sequence). V gave up 5 bases and J gave up 7 bases, with 18 bases separating them. CDR3 DNA sequence: TGCGCCAGCAGTCCCATTAAACTAGTTTTTAATGAGCAGTTCTTC. It encodes CASSPIKLVFNEQFF.

This chain links TRBV18 with TRBJ2-3, with TRBD1 matching 8 bases. The germline CDR1 and CDR2 sequences are KGHSH and LQKENI. V was pared by 5 bases and J by 2 bases, with 6 bases of the junction left unmatched. The CDR3 is made up of 15 amino acids. In DNA, the CDR3 is TGTGCCAGCTCAAAGACAGGGGAAGTCACAGATACGCAGTATTTT. Residues: CASSKTGEVTDTQYF.

J is TRBJ2-3 and V is TRBV5-1; weak D call: TRBD1 (5 bases). Germline V CDR1 and CDR2: SGHRS, YFSETQ. This CDR3 comprises 14 residues. V was cut by 7 bases and J by 1 base, with 13 bases left in between. CDR3 residues: CASGSQGRTDTQYF. DNA of the CDR3: TGCGCCAGCGGATCTCAGGGTCGCACAGATACGCAGTATTTT.

The rearrangement joins TRBV30 to TRBJ1-3; 9 bases map to TRBD1. The germline V gene encodes CDR1 GTSNPN and CDR2 SVGIG (reference sequence). This CDR3 has 14 amino acids. After removal of 4 bases from V and 1 base from J, the junction contained 2 bases not matched to a gene. The CDR3 region is CAWKGTGSGNTIYF. CDR3 coding DNA: TGTGCCTGGAAGGGGACAGGGTCTGGAAACACCATATATTTT.